These 2 T cell receptor beta chains were all obtained from the same sample, sequenced in a study of cytomegalovirus exposure and HLA in healthy donors (TCRdb year 2017). To prepare the library, the immunoSEQ multiplex PCR assay was applied. For the multiplex PCR, a mixture combining 60 forward primers for TCR Vbeta segments and 13 reverse primers for TCR Jbeta segments was used. TCRdb holds this immuneACCESS table with in-frame rearrangements only. Some clones are missing; in checked studies, unresolved V genes explain under half, and the rest has no known cause. Counted in this sample were over 150,000 clones; roughly 74% of them appeared once. The top ten hold around 2.8% of the sample. Sequencing was carried out using PBMCs. These TCRs come from a man between 18 and 29 years old in good health and CMV-seronegative.

The chain is built from TRBV6-1 and TRBJ2-1; 8 bases are shared with TRBD2. The CDR3 consists of 15 residues. V dropped 4 bases and J dropped 1; count of bases not matched to a gene: 3. Germline lookup yields CDR1 MNHNS and CDR2 SASEGT. CDR3 protein: CASSAIAGSYNEQFF. The CDR3 DNA sequence: TGTGCCAGCAGTGCCATAGCGGGGTCCTACAATGAGCAGTTCTTC.

The V and J genes are TRBV10-2 and TRBJ2-1; D unresolved. The germline CDR1 and CDR2 sequences are WSHSY and SAAADI. The CDR3 has 11 residues. V was cut by 3 bases and J by 6 bases, with 3 bases left in between. CDR3 in amino acids: CASSDGNEQFF. CDR3 sequence (DNA): TGCGCCAGCAGTGACGGCAATGAGCAGTTCTTC.